Each of the 14 T cell receptor beta chains below was sequenced from the same sample in a study of T cell responses to AZD1222 COVID-19 vaccine. Using immunoSEQ multiplex PCR, the repertoire was profiled, and TCRdb retains in-frame clones only, with some absent. The sample holds about 72,000 clones, more than 75% seen once. Material: peripheral blood, obtained on day 0 of AZD1222 vaccination. Source of these receptors: an adult in good health.

Note on this clone: One junction end does not reproduce the germline sequence, and a read error may be involved. The chain has TRBV13 and TRBJ2-7; D possibly uses TRBD1 or TRBD2 (7 bases each). The germline V gene has CDR1 PRHDT and CDR2 FYEKMQ (reference sequence). CDR3 size: 17 residues. The DNA of the CDR3 is TGTGCCAGCAGCCCTGGGGGGGGGTTCAAGCCAAGATCGGGACAGAACTTC. It translates to CASSPGGGFKPRSGQNF.

This clone was seen more than once but under ten times. The chain combines TRBV5-1 with TRBJ1-3; TRBD1 is a possible D gene (5 bases). Germline lookup yields CDR1 SGHRS and CDR2 YFSETQ. The CDR3 has 15 amino acids. Trimming shortened V by 4 bases and J by 0 bases, and 11 bases separated the two germline ends. The chain's CDR3 is CASSARTSSGNTIYF. The CDR3 coding sequence is TGCGCCAGCAGCGCACGGACAAGCTCTGGAAACACCATATATTTT.

This clone was seen a handful of times. The V and J genes are TRBV7-3 and TRBJ2-1; TRBD1 might be the D (5 bases). V lost 5 bases and J lost 8, with 13 bases in between. The CDR3 covers 13 residues. The germline V gene encodes CDR1 SGHTA and CDR2 FQGTGA. The chain's CDR3 is CASSQQVMDEQFF. As DNA, the CDR3 is TGTGCCAGCAGCCAACAGGTAATGGATGAGCAGTTCTTC. Drawing the rest from reference TRBV7-3 and TRBJ2-1, the complete variable domain is GAGVSQTPSNKVTEKGKYVELRCDPISGHTALYWYRQSLGQGPEFLIYFQGTGAADDSGLPNDRFFAVRPEGSVSTLKIQRTERGDSAVYLCASSQQVMDEQFFGPGTRLTVL.

The chain employs TRBV20-1 and TRBJ2-7; TRBD1 matches 9 bases. Germline assignment: CDR1 DFQATT and CDR2 SNEGSKA (reference sequence). The CDR3 has 14 residues. Trimming removed 3 bases from V and 0 bases from J; junction bases left unmatched: 3. The CDR3 protein is CSASSDRGSYEQYF. For the CDR3, the DNA is TGCAGTGCTAGTTCGGACAGGGGCTCCTACGAGCAGTACTTC.

This clone has only a few counts. This rearrangement joins TRBV7-2 to TRBJ1-1, with D perhaps matching TRBD1 (6 bases). Germline V gene lookup returns CDR1 SGHTA and CDR2 FQGNSA. Between the trimmed V and J ends, which lost 5 bases and 7 bases, there was a span of 14 bases. The CDR3 length is 13 residues. CDR3 in amino acids: CASSADSGGEAFF. In DNA form, the CDR3 reads TGTGCCAGCAGCGCGGACAGTGGTGGTGAAGCTTTCTTT.

This clone was counted a single time. V is TRBV25-1 and J is TRBJ2-1; 9 bases match TRBD1. The CDR3 is made up of 15 amino acids. Germline-derived CDR1 and CDR2 are MGHDK and SYGVNS. Trimming removed 8 bases from V and 2 bases from J; junction bases left unmatched: 7. This chain's CDR3 is CASGLDRGTYNEQFF. DNA for the CDR3: TGTGCCAGCGGACTGGACAGGGGCACCTACAATGAGCAGTTCTTC.

The chain uses TRBV7-3 and TRBJ1-1; D ambiguous. Trimming removed 1 base at V and 0 bases at J, with 12 bases between. Looked up from germline, CDR1 is SGHTA and CDR2 is FQGTGA. CDR3 length equals 16 residues. The CDR3 loop is CASSLRESAVNTEAFF. The CDR3 DNA is TGTGCCAGCAGCTTAAGGGAGTCAGCCGTGAACACTGAAGCTTTCTTT.

This rearrangement joins TRBV7-6 to TRBJ1-1; D gene unclear. The V end was cut by 0 bases, the J end by 1 base, with 9 bases between. From germline, CDR1 is SGHVS and CDR2 FNYEAQ. CDR3 length: 15 residues. The CDR3 DNA reads as TGTGCCAGCAGCTTAGCCCAGAAGACGAACACTGAAGCTTTCTTT. It translates to CASSLAQKTNTEAFF.

This chain uses TRBV9 with TRBJ2-7; TRBD2 is a possible D gene (5 bases). Germline V gene sequence: CDR1 SGDLS, CDR2 YYNGEE. The CDR3 is 15 residues long. Trimming took 0 bases from V and 4 from J, leaving 14 bases between them. CDR3 nucleotide sequence: TGTGCCAGCAGCGTAGACTCGGGGATCGAATACGAGCAGTACTTC. This sequence encodes CASSVDSGIEYEQYF.

This sequence joins TRBV12-3 or TRBV12-4 and TRBJ1-1, with a weak D call TRBD1 (6 bases). The CDR3 has 12 residues. V was shortened by 7 bases and J by 5 bases, with 11 bases between the two germline ends. CDR3 loop: CASNGQLTEAFF. DNA for the CDR3: TGTGCCAGCAACGGACAGTTGACTGAAGCTTTCTTT.

The DNA for the CDR3 is TGTGCCAGCAGAACAGGGATTTCGACAGATACGCAGTATTTT. Translated, it gives CASRTGISTDTQYF. J is TRBJ2-3 and V is TRBV28; weak D call: TRBD1 (6 bases). This CDR3 is 14 amino acids long. V was trimmed by 6 bases and J by 3 bases, leaving 13 bases between them. Germline values: CDR1 MDHEN, CDR2 SYDVKM.

The rearrangement links TRBV28 to TRBJ1-2; D unclear. V lost 5 bases and J 4 bases, leaving 14 bases between the germline ends. Germline CDR1 and CDR2: MDHEN and SYDVKM. This CDR3 region has 14 residues. Here the CDR3 DNA reads TGTGCCAGCAGTCGGCAAGGGTCTTCCTATGGCTACACCTTC. Translating it yields CASSRQGSSYGYTF.

The chain carries TRBV19 and TRBJ2-3, with D perhaps matching TRBD1 (6 bases). The germline V and J ends were trimmed by 5 bases and 2 bases, with 14 bases remaining between them. From germline, CDR1 is LNHDA and CDR2 SQIVND (reference sequence). This CDR3 spans 15 amino acids. CDR3 residues: CASSAYRVLTDTQYF. The CDR3 nucleotides are TGTGCCAGTAGTGCCTACAGGGTCCTCACAGATACGCAGTATTTT.

The CDR3, as DNA: TGTGCTAGTGGCACTCGTTCCGTGTGGGGTCAGCCCCAGCATTTT. Its translation is CASGTRSVWGQPQHF. The chain links TRBV12-5 to TRBJ1-5; no reliable D call. The germline CDR1 and CDR2 sequences are LGHNT and FRNRAP. This CDR3 has 15 amino acids. V gave up 6 bases and J gave up 6 bases, with 18 bases separating them. Filled out from reference TRBV12-5 and TRBJ1-5, the complete variable domain reads DARVTQTPRHKVTEMGQEVTMRCQPILGHNTVFWYRQTMMQGLELLAYFRNRAPLDDSGMPKDRFSAEMPDATLATLKIQPSEPRDSAVYFCASGTRSVWGQPQHFGDGTRLSIL.